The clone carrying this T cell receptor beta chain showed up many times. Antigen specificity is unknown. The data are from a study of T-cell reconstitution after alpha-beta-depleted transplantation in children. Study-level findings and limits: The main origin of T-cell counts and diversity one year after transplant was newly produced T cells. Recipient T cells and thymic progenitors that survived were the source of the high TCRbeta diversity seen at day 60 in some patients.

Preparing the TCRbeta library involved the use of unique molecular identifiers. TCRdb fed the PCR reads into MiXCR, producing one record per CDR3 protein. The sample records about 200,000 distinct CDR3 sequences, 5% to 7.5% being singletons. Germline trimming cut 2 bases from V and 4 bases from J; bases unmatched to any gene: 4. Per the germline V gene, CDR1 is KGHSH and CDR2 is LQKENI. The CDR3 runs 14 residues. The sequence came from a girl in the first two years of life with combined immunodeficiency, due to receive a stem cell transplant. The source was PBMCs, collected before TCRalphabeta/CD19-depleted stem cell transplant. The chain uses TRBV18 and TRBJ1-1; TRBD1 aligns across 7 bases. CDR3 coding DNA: TGTGCCAGCTCACCAAACAGGGGTCCCACTGAAGCTTTCTTT. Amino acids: CASSPNRGPTEAFF.